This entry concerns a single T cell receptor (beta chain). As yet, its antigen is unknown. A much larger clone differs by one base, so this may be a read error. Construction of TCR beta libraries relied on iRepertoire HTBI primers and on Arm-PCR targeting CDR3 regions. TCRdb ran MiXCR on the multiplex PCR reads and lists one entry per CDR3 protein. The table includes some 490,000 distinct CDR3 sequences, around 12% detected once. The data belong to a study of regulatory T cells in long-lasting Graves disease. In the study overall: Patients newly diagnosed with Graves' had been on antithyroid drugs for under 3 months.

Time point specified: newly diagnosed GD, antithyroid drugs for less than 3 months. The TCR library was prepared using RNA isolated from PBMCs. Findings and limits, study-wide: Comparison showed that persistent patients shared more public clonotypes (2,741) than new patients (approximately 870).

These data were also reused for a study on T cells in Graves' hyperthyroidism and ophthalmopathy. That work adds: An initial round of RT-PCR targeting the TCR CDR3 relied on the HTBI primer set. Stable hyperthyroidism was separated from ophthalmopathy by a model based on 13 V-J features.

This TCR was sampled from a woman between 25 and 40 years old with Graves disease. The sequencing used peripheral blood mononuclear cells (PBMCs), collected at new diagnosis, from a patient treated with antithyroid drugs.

CDR3 protein: CASSYDNVNSSPLHF. The CDR3 DNA reads as TGTGCCAGCAGTTACGATAACGTGAATAGTTCACCCCTCCACTTT. The chain combines TRBV6-5 with TRBJ1-6; D remains unclear. Trimming cost V 2 bases and J 9 bases, with 14 bases left between them. CDR1 is MNHEY and CDR2 is SVGAGI in the germline V gene. This CDR3 comprises 15 residues.